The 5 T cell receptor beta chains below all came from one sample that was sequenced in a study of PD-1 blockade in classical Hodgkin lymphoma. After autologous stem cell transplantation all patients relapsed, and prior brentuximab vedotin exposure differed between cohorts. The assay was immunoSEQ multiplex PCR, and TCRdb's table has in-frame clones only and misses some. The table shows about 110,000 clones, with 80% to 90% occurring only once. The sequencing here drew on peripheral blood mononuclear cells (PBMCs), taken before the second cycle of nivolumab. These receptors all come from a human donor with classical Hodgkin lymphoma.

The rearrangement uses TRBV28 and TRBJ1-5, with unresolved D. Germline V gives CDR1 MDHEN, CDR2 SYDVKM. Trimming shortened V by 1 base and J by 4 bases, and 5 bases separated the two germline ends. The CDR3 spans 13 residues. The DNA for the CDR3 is TGTGCCAGCAGTTTATCGCGGAATCAGCCCCAGCATTTT. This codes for CASSLSRNQPQHF.

CDR3 sequence reads: CASSLHNEQFF. In DNA form, the CDR3 reads TGTGCCAGCAGTTTACACAATGAGCAGTTCTTC. This chain connects TRBV6-1 to TRBJ2-1, with unresolved D. V dropped 5 bases and J dropped 5 bases, with 4 bases sitting between them. The CDR3 contains 11 residues. Germline lookup yields CDR1 MNHNS and CDR2 SASEGT.

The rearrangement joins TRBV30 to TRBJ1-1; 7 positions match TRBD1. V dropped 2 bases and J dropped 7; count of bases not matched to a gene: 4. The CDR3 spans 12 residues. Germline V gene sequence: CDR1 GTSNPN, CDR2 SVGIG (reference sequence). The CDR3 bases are TGTGCCTGGAGTTCAGGGGGGTATGAAGCTTTCTTT. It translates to CAWSSGGYEAFF.

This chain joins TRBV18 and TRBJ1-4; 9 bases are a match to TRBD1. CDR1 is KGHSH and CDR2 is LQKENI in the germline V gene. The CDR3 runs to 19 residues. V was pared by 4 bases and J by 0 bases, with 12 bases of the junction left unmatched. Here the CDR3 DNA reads TGTGCCAGCTCACGACCCCTGGGACAGGGAATTCCAACTAATGAAAAACTGTTTTTT. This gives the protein CASSRPLGQGIPTNEKLFF.

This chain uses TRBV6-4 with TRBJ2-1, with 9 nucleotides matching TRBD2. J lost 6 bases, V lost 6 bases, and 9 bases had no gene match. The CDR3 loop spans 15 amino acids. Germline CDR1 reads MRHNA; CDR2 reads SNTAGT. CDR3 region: CASSGQGLATNEQFF. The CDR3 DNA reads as TGTGCCAGCAGCGGCCAAGGACTAGCGACCAATGAGCAGTTCTTC.